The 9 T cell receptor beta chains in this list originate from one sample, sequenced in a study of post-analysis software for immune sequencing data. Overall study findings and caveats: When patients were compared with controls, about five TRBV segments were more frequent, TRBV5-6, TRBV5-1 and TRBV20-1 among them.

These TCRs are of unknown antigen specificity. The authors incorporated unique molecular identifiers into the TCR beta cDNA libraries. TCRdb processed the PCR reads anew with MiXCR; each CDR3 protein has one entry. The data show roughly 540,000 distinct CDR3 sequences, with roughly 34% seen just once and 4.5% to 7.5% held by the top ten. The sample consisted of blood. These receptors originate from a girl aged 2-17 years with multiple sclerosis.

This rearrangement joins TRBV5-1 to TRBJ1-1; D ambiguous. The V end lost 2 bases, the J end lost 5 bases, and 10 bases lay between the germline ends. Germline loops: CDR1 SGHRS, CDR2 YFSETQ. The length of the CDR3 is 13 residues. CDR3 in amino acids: CASSFNGETEAFF. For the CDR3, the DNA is TGCGCCAGCAGCTTTAACGGGGAGACTGAAGCTTTCTTT. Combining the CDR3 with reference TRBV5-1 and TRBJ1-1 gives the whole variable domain KAGVTQTPRYLIKTRGQQVTLSCSPISGHRSVSWYQQTPGQGLQFLFEYFSETQRNKGNFPGRFSGRQFSNSRSEMNVSTLELGDSALYLCASSFNGETEAFFGQGTRLTVV.

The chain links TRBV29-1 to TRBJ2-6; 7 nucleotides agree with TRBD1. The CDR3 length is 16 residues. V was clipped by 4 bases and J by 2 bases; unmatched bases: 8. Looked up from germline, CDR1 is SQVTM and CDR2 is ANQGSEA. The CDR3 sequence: CSVVLRGGAGANVLTF. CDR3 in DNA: TGCAGCGTTGTGTTGAGAGGGGGCGCTGGGGCCAACGTCCTGACTTTC.

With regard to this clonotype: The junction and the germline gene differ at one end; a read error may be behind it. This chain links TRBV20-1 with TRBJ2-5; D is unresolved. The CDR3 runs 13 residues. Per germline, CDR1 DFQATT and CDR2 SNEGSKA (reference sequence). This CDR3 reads CSGTRRGQETRYF. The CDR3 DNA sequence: TGCAGTGGTACCCGGAGAGGCCAAGAGACCCGGTACTTC.

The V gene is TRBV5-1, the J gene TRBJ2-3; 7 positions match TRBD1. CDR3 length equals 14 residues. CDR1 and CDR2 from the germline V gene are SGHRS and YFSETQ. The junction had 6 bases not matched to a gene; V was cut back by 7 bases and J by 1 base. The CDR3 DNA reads TGCGCCAGCGGCAAGGACAGGCGCACAGATACGCAGTATTTT. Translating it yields CASGKDRRTDTQYF.

For the CDR3, the DNA is TGCAGTGCTCCCATAGGGCTGTCCTACAATGAGCAGTTCTTC. This codes for CSAPIGLSYNEQFF. The J gene is TRBJ2-1, the V gene TRBV20-1; no clear D gene. Germline CDR1 DFQATT, CDR2 SNEGSKA (reference sequence). The length of the CDR3 is 14 residues. The V and J ends lost 5 bases and 1 base respectively, with 12 bases between them.

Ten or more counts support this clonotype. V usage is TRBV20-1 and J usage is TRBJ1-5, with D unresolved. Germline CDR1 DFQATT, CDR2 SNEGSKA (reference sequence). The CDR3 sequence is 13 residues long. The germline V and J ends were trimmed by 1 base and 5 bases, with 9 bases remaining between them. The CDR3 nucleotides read TGCAGTGCTAGAGCCCCGAACGATCAGCCCCAGCATTTT. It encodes CSARAPNDQPQHF.

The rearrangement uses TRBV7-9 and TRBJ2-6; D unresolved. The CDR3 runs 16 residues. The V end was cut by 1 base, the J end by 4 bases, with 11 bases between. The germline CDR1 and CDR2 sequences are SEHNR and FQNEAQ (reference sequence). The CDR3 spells CASSLVSGSGANVLTF. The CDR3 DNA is TGTGCCAGCAGCTTAGTATCCGGGTCCGGGGCCAACGTCCTGACTTTC.

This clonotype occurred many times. This chain's CDR3 is CASSFELTDTQYF. The CDR3 bases are TGTGCCAGCAGCTTCGAGCTCACAGATACGCAGTATTTT. The V call is TRBV7-2, the J call TRBJ2-3; the D is unclear. Trimming stripped 3 bases from V and 2 bases from J, with 6 bases between. From germline, CDR1 is SGHTA and CDR2 FQGNSA. The CDR3 runs to 13 residues.

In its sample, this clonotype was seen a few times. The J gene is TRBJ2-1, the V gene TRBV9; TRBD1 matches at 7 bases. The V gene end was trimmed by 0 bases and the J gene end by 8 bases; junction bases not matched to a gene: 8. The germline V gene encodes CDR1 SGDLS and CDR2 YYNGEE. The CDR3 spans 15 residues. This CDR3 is CASSVASGGGYEQFF. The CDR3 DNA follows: TGTGCCAGCAGCGTAGCTTCAGGGGGTGGTTATGAGCAGTTCTTC.